This T cell receptor (beta chain) was retrieved from a study of blood T cell repertoires in COVID-19. Study background: Acute and convalescent COVID-19 specimens originated in the United States, Italy and Spain. In each case, the material was cDNA or gDNA derived from T cells, B-cell-depleted T cells, or PBMCs.

CDR1 and CDR2 from the germline V gene are MNHEY and SVGAGI. Losses at the gene ends were 6 bases for V and 6 bases for J; bases not matched to a gene: 5. The CDR3 is 13 residues long. Per the authors' pipeline: For nucleated cells, counts were estimated from reference gene primer amplification. Sequencing used immunoSEQ multiplex PCR; TCRdb keeps in-frame clones, though not all of them. V and J calls and clone size follow that table, whereas D and trimming were derived from the DNA. The table lists approximately 260,000 clones, approximately 89% of them singletons. Sequencing was performed on PBMCs or T cells enriched from blood (not recorded which). The source of this sequence is a woman aged 40 to 50 with acute COVID-19. The chain links TRBV6-5 to TRBJ1-5, with 7 bases that match TRBD1. The CDR3 DNA sequence: TGTGCCAGCAGGCGACACAGGGGTCAGCCCCAGCATTTT. Translated, it gives CASRRHRGQPQHF.